This TCR beta chain was observed in a study of T cell responses to AZD1222 COVID-19 vaccine. Profiling relied on immunoSEQ multiplex PCR, and the TCRdb table lists in-frame clones only, not all of them. The sample has more than 85,000 clones; around nine tenths are singletons. The CDR3 has 13 amino acids. The V gene end was trimmed by 0 bases and the J gene end by 8 bases; junction bases not matched to a gene: 4. Germline CDR1 SGHNT, CDR2 YYREEE (reference sequence). With respect to this clone: Antigen unknown.

Broader study findings: Females made up more of the donors, who were largely white British, and clonal diversity may have come out too low. Repertoire sampling happened only post peak T cell response.

The receptor was isolated from an adult in good health. This sequence joins TRBV5-4 and TRBJ1-2; 7 nucleotides align to TRBD1. Sequencing used peripheral blood, obtained on day 0 of AZD1222 vaccination. In DNA, the CDR3 is TGTGCCAGCAGCTTGGAGGGGGCGCGGGGCTACACCTTC. It codes for CASSLEGARGYTF.